Described below is a single TCR beta chain sequence and its context. The data originate from a study of blood T cell repertoires in COVID-19. Study as a whole: Both acute and convalescent COVID-19 samples were obtained from the United States, Italy and Spain. The cDNA or gDNA used as material had been derived from T cells, B-cell-depleted T cells, or PBMCs.

Sequencing used immunoSEQ multiplex PCR; TCRdb keeps in-frame clones, though not all of them. The sample carries 200,000 to 250,000 clones, roughly 89% recorded once. In assigning cohorts, the study relied on participant-reported clinical history. Exposed volunteers were people who met a COVID-19 case within 2 weeks before study entry. Material for sequencing was PBMCs or T cells enriched from blood (not recorded which). The sequence was collected from a young man who had been exposed to COVID-19.

The CDR3 spells CASSSTGFGNIQYF. CDR3 DNA: TGTGCCAGCAGTTCGACAGGGTTTGGGAACATTCAGTACTTC. The V call is TRBV6-2 or TRBV6-3, the J call TRBJ2-4; 7 nucleotides match TRBD1. Germline V lookup: CDR1 MNHEY, CDR2 SVGEGT. The CDR3 consists of 14 residues. With V trimmed by 4 bases and J by 7 bases, 7 bases remained unmatched.